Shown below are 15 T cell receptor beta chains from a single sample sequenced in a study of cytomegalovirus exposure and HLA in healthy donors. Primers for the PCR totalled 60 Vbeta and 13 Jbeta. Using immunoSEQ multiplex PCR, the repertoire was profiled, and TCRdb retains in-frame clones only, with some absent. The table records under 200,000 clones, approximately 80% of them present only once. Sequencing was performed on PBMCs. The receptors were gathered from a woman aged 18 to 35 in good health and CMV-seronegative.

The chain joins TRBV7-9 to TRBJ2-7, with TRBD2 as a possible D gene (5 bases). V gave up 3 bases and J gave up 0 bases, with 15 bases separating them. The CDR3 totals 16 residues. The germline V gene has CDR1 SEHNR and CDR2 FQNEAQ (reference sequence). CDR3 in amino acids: CASSFGPGLYSYEQYF. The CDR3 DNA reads TGTGCCAGCAGCTTCGGGCCTGGACTGTACTCCTACGAGCAGTACTTC.

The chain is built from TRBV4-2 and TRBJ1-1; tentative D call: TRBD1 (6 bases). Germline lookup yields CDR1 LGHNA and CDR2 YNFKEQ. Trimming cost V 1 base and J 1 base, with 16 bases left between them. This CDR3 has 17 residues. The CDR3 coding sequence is TGTGCCAGCAGCCAAGGCCTTCTCGGGACATGGAACACTGAAGCTTTCTTT. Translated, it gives CASSQGLLGTWNTEAFF.

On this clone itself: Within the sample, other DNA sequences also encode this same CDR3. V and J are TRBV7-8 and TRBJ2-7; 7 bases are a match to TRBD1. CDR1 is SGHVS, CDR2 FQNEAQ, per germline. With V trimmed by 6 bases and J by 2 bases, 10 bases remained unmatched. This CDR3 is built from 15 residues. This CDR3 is CASRLGQQLTYEQYF. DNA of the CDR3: TGTGCCAGCAGGTTGGGACAGCAATTAACCTACGAGCAGTACTTC.

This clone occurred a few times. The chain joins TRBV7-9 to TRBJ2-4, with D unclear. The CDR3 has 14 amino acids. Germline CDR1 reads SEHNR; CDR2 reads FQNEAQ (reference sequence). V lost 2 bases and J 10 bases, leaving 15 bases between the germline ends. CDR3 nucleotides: TGTGCCAGCAGCTTATCAGGAAATAATCAGATTCAGTACTTC. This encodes CASSLSGNNQIQYF.

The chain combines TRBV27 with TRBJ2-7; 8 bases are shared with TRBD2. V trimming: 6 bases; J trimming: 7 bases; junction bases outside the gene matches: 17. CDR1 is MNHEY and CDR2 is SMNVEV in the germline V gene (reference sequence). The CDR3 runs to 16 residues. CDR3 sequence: CASSPGGLIGAREQYF. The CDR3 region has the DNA TGTGCCAGCAGCCCGGGGGGGCTGATTGGGGCTAGGGAGCAGTACTTC.

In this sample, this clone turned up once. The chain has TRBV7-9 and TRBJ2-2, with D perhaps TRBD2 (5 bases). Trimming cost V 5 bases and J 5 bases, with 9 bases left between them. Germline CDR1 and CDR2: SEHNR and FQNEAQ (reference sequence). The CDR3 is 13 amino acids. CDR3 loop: CASSRTSTGELFF. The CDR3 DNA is TGTGCCAGCAGCCGGACTTCTACCGGGGAGCTGTTTTTT.

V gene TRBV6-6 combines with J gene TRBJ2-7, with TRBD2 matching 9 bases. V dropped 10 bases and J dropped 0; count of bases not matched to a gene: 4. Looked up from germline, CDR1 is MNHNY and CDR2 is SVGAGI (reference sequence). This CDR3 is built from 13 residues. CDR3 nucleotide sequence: TGTGCCATCAGAGCGGGAGGCTCCTACGAGCAGTACTTC. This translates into CAIRAGGSYEQYF.

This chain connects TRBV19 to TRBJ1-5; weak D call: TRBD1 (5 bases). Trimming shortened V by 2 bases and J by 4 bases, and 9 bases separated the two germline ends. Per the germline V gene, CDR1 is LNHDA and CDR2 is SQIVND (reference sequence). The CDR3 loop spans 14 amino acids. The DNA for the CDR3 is TGTGCCAGTAGTATACAGGGTCCAAATCAGCCCCAGCATTTT. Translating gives CASSIQGPNQPQHF. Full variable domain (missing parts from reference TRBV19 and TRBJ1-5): DGGITQSPKYLFRKEGQNVTLSCEQNLNHDAMYWYRQDPGQGLRLIYYSQIVNDFQKGDIAEGYSVSREKKESFPLTVTSAQKNPTAFYLCASSIQGPNQPQHFGDGTRLSIL.

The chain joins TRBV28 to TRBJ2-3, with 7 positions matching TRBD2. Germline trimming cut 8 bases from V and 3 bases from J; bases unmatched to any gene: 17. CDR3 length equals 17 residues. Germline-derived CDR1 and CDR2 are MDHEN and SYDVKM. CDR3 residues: CASPPGSGDTHTDTQYF. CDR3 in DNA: TGTGCCAGCCCCCCAGGGAGCGGGGATACCCATACAGATACGCAGTATTTT.

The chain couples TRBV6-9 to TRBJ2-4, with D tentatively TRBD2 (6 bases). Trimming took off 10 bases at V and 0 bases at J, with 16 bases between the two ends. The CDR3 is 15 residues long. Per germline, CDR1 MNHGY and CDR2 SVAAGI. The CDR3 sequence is CATPAGGIAKNIQYF. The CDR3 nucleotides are TGTGCCACTCCGGCAGGCGGGATAGCCAAAAACATTCAGTACTTC.

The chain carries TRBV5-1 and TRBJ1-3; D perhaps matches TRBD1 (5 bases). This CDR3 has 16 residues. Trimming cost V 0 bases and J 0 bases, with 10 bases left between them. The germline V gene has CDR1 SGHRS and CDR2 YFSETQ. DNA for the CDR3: TGCGCCAGCAGCTTGGGGGGGGGTCGCTCTGGAAACACCATATATTTT. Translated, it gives CASSLGGGRSGNTIYF. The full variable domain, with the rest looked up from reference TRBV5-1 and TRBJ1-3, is KAGVTQTPRYLIKTRGQQVTLSCSPISGHRSVSWYQQTPGQGLQFLFEYFSETQRNKGNFPGRFSGRQFSNSRSEMNVSTLELGDSALYLCASSLGGGRSGNTIYFGEGSWLTVV.

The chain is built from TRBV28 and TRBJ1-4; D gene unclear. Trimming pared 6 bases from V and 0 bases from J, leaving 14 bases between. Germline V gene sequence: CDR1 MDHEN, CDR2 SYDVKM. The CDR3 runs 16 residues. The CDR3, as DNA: TGTGCCAGCAGATCTGTTGCGGGCCCAACTAATGAAAAACTGTTTTTT. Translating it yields CASRSVAGPTNEKLFF. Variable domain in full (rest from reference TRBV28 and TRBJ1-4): DVKVTQSSRYLVKRTGEKVFLECVQDMDHENMFWYRQDPGLGLRLIYFSYDVKMKEKGDIPEGYSVSREKKERFSLILESASTNQTSMYLCASRSVAGPTNEKLFFGSGTQLSVL.

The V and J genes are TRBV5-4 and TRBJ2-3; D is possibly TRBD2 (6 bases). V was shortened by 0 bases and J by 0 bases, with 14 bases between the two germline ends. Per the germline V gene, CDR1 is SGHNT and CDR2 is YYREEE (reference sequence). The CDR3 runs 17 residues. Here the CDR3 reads CASSLAGGRPSTDTQYF. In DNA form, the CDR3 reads TGTGCCAGCAGCTTGGCTGGGGGGAGGCCTAGCACAGATACGCAGTATTTT.

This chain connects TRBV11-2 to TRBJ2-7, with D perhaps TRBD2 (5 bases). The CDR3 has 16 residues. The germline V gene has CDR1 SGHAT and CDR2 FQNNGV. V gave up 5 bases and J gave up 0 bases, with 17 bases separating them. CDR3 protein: CASSARGASRSYEQYF. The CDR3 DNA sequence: TGTGCCAGCAGCGCAAGAGGTGCTAGCCGCTCCTACGAGCAGTACTTC.

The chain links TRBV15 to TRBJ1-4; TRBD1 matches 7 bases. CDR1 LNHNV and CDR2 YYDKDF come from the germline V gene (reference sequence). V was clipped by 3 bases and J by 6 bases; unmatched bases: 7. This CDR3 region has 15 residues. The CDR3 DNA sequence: TGTGCCACCAGCAGTGACAGGGCGTGGTATGAAAAACTGTTTTTT. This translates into CATSSDRAWYEKLFF.